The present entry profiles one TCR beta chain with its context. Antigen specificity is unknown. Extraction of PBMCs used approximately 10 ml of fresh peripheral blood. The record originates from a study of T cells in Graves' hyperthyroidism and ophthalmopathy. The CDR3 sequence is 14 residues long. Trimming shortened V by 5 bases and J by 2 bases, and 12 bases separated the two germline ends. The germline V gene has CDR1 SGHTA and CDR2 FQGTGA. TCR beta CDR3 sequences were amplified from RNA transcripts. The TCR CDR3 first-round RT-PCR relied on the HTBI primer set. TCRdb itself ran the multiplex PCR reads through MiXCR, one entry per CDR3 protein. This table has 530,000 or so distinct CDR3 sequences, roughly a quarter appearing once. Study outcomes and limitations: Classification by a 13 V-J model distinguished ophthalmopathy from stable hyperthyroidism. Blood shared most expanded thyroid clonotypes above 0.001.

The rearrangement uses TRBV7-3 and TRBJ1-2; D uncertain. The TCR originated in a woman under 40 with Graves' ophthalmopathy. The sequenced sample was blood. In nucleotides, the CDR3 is TGTGCCAGCAGCCCAGGACGTGGAAACTATGGCTACACCTTC. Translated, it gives CASSPGRGNYGYTF. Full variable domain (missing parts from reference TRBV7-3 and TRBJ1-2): GAGVSQTPSNKVTEKGKYVELRCDPISGHTALYWYRQSLGQGPEFLIYFQGTGAADDSGLPNDRFFAVRPEGSVSTLKIQRTERGDSAVYLCASSPGRGNYGYTFGSGTRLTVV.